The clone carrying this TCR beta chain was counted between two and nine times. Its specificity is not known. This sample is drawn from a study of beta chain features in type 1 diabetes. Study-level findings and limits: Type 1 diabetes patients showed a moderate but significant shortening of TCRB CDR3s in all four CD4+ subsets. Equally in patients and controls, PCR might preferentially amplify shorter templates. Fewer insertions but more deletions were seen at VDJ junctions in type 1 diabetes patients.

CDR1 and CDR2 from the germline V gene are SGHAT and FQNNGV. CDR3 size: 19 residues. J gave up 6 bases and V 3 bases, and 15 bases lay outside the gene matches. Sequencing targeted expressed TCRB transcripts, as all isolated RNA had been reverse transcribed. The assay was immunoSEQ multiplex PCR, and TCRdb's table has in-frame clones only and misses some. Among hundreds of thousands of clones listed, around 15% were seen once. This TCR was recovered from a man aged 18 to 29 with type 1 diabetes. The material sequenced was naive CD4+ T cells from blood. This chain joins TRBV11-2 and TRBJ2-1, with TRBD2 matching over 12 bases. CDR3 sequence reads: CASSFLRTSGNVTGNEQFF. The CDR3 bases are TGTGCCAGCAGCTTCCTGAGGACTAGCGGGAACGTTACGGGCAATGAGCAGTTCTTC.